These 28 T cell receptor beta chains came from one sample sequenced in a study of blood T cells in healthy people across ages. A second PCR, run for roughly 7 to 12 cycles, used a sample-barcoded 5' primer plus a J-beta primer mix. Using its own MiXCR run on the 5' RACE reads, TCRdb lists one record per CDR3 protein. The sample shows roughly 680,000 distinct CDR3 sequences, around 52% of them seen only once. The sequencing input was blood. The receptor set was obtained from a woman older than 75 in good health.

As concerns this clonotype: An end of the junction differs from the germline gene, which may be a read error. This chain links TRBV7-9 with TRBJ2-4, with D possibly TRBD2 on 6 matching bases. CDR3 length equals 19 residues. Germline CDR1 SEHNR, CDR2 FQNEAQ (reference sequence). The CDR3 nucleotides are TGTGCCGGCAGTCGCGGGGAGTTCTCCGGTAGCGGAGCCAAGAACATTCAGTACTTC. Its protein product is CAGSRGEFSGSGAKNIQYF.

The V gene is TRBV6-1, the J gene TRBJ2-7; D is possibly TRBD1 (5 bases). The length of the CDR3 is 13 residues. Germline CDR1 reads MNHNS; CDR2 reads SASEGT. Deletions cut 9 bases from V and 3 bases from J, with 15 bases between. CDR3 residues: CASGSPQGYEQYF. The CDR3, as DNA: TGTGCCAGTGGGTCCCCCCAGGGCTACGAGCAGTACTTC.

The chain couples TRBV29-1 to TRBJ2-7; D uncertain. V gave up 4 bases and J gave up 3 bases, with 7 bases separating them. CDR1 is SQVTM, CDR2 ANQGSEA, per germline. The CDR3 runs to 11 residues. CDR3 DNA: TGCAGCGTTGTTTCCAACTACGAGCAGTACTTC. It yields the protein CSVVSNYEQYF.

This clonotype was seen just once. This clone may be a read error of a much larger clone one base away. The conserved closing phenylalanine or tryptophan is absent in this CDR3, likely reflecting a read error. The V call is TRBV7-9, the J call TRBJ2-7; 8 nucleotides agree with TRBD2. CDR1 and CDR2 (germline): SEHNR, FQNEAQ (reference sequence). This CDR3 has 16 residues. After removal of 6 bases from V and 3 bases from J, the junction contained 13 bases not matched to a gene. DNA for the CDR3: TGTGCCAGCAGGCCATCGCGGGGGGTTTCCGTCTACGAGCAGTACTCC. Protein product: CASRPSRGVSVYEQYS.

The count of this clonotype is one. This chain links TRBV9 with TRBJ2-1; 15 bases map to TRBD2. Germline V gene sequence: CDR1 SGDLS, CDR2 YYNGEE. The CDR3 contains 19 residues. V shed 3 bases and J 7 bases; nucleotides not matched to a gene: 14. CDR3 sequence: CASSEGMGLAGGPGNEQFF. The CDR3 DNA reads as TGTGCCAGCAGCGAGGGAATGGGACTAGCGGGAGGCCCGGGGAATGAGCAGTTCTTC.

This clonotype was counted many times. The CDR3 DNA reads TGTGCCAGCTCAGGGGGGGGGCGTAGGTATGAGCAGTTCTTC. It yields the protein CASSGGGRRYEQFF. The chain links TRBV2 to TRBJ2-1, with D possibly called TRBD1 or TRBD2 (7 bases each). Germline V CDR1 and CDR2: SNHLY, FYNNEI. Trimming removed 8 bases from V and 8 bases from J, with 19 bases in between. The CDR3 loop spans 14 amino acids.

A word on this clonotype: A much larger clone differs from this one at a single base, so this may be a read error. The rearrangement uses TRBV20-1 and TRBJ2-5, with TRBD1 matching 7 bases. In germline, CDR1 is DFQATT, CDR2 SNEGSKA (reference sequence). There are 14 residues in the CDR3. This CDR3 reads CRARDRTGQETQYF. DNA for the CDR3: TGCAGGGCTAGAGATAGGACAGGCCAAGAGACCCAGTACTTC.

The CDR3 region is CASSPNAGDPFYEQYF. Here the CDR3 DNA reads TGCGCCAGCAGCCCCAACGCAGGGGACCCTTTCTACGAGCAGTACTTC. V and J are TRBV5-1 and TRBJ2-4; D is perhaps TRBD1 (6 bases). With the DNA end fitting TRBJ2-7 better, the J assignment may be wrong. The CDR3 loop spans 16 amino acids. Germline V CDR1 and CDR2: SGHRS, YFSETQ.

The chain recombines TRBV5-1 with TRBJ2-7; the D gene is possibly TRBD1 (5 bases). Germline lookup yields CDR1 SGHRS and CDR2 YFSETQ. CDR3 length equals 19 residues. The V end was cut by 2 bases, the J end by 0 bases, with 24 bases between. This CDR3 reads CASSFLLETDLVPSYEQYF. CDR3 bases: TGCGCCAGCAGCTTTCTCCTTGAGACAGACCTTGTACCCTCCTACGAGCAGTACTTC.

The chain couples TRBV7-2 to TRBJ2-1; the match to TRBD2 covers 7 bases. The length of the CDR3 is 16 residues. J lost 8 bases, V lost 1 base, and 11 bases had no gene match. Germline lookup yields CDR1 SGHTA and CDR2 FQGNSA. The CDR3 region has the DNA TGTGCCAGCAGCTTAGGGGTAGCAGCGGGAAGGGATGAGCAGTTCTTC. Encoded protein: CASSLGVAAGRDEQFF.

A word on this clonotype: A much more abundant neighbour one base away suggests this may be a read error. This sequence joins TRBV5-1 and TRBJ2-1; 8 bases align to TRBD2. CDR3 length: 18 amino acids. In germline, CDR1 is SGHRS, CDR2 YFSETQ. The CDR3 sequence is CASSRPSSGLSSYDEQFF. The CDR3 DNA reads as TGCGCCAGCAGCCGTCCATCTAGCGGGCTAAGCTCCTACGATGAGCAGTTCTTC.

At least ten counts were recorded for this clonotype. J is TRBJ1-5 and V is TRBV12-3 or TRBV12-4; 10 positions agree with TRBD1. The CDR3 extends over 13 amino acids. V lost 7 bases to trimming and J lost 5 bases; unmatched junction nucleotides: 2. This CDR3 reads CASTGTGDQPQHF. The DNA of the CDR3 is TGTGCCAGCACCGGGACAGGGGATCAGCCCCAGCATTTT.

The V gene is TRBV10-3, the J gene TRBJ1-2, with 7 bases matching TRBD1. J lost 2 bases, V lost 8 bases, and 14 bases had no gene match. This CDR3 is built from 16 residues. In germline, CDR1 is ENHRY, CDR2 SYGVKD. The chain's CDR3 is CAIRRQGGDVNYGYTF. In DNA, the CDR3 is TGTGCCATCCGACGACAGGGAGGGGATGTCAACTATGGCTACACCTTC.

This sequence joins TRBV12-3 or TRBV12-4 and TRBJ2-5; TRBD2 aligns across 9 bases. Trimming removed 3 bases from V and 4 bases from J; junction bases left unmatched: 15. The CDR3 has 18 amino acids. CDR3 sequence (DNA): TGTGCCAGCAGTTTGGTGGCGGGGGGGGAAGTTTTGACAGAGACCCAGTACTTC. The encoded protein is CASSLVAGGEVLTETQYF.

This clonotype has a count of ten or more. The chain links TRBV4-1 to TRBJ2-1, with 9 bases that match TRBD2. CDR3 length equals 15 residues. J gave up 6 bases and V 4 bases, and 7 bases lay outside the gene matches. Germline V gives CDR1 MGHRA, CDR2 YSYEKL. The CDR3: CASSPFSGGINEQFF. The CDR3 DNA sequence: TGCGCCAGCAGCCCATTTAGCGGGGGTATCAATGAGCAGTTCTTC.

The chain carries TRBV5-5 and TRBJ2-7; unclear D gene. In germline, CDR1 is SGHKS, CDR2 YYEKEE (reference sequence). Deletions cut 0 bases from V and 4 bases from J, with 8 bases between. The CDR3 has 13 residues. The CDR3 region is CASSLEEIYEQYF. DNA of the CDR3: TGTGCCAGCAGCTTGGAGGAGATATACGAGCAGTACTTC. The full variable domain, in which reference TRBV5-5 and TRBJ2-7 provide the parts outside the CDR3, is DAGVTQSPTHLIKTRGQQVTLRCSPISGHKSVSWYQQVLGQGPQFIFQYYEKEERGRGNFPDRFSARQFPNYSSELNVNALLLGDSALYLCASSLEEIYEQYFGPGTRLTVT.

The genes are TRBV29-1 and TRBJ2-3, with unresolved D. The CDR3 is 13 residues long. Between the trimmed V and J ends, which lost 6 bases and 3 bases, there was a span of 13 bases. CDR1 is SQVTM and CDR2 is ANQGSEA in the germline V gene. CDR3 nucleotide sequence: TGCAGCGTAAGAAAAGACGGAACAGATACGCAGTATTTT. Translating gives CSVRKDGTDTQYF.

The V call is TRBV6-1, the J call TRBJ2-1; the D gene is possibly TRBD2 (6 bases). Between the trimmed V and J ends, which lost 7 bases and 3 bases, there was a span of 13 bases. There are 14 residues in the CDR3. Germline assignment: CDR1 MNHNS and CDR2 SASEGT. The CDR3 here is CASNDLRGYNEQFF. The CDR3 nucleotides are TGTGCCAGCAATGACCTGCGGGGCTACAATGAGCAGTTCTTC.

In its sample, this clonotype was seen many times. The CDR3 bases are TGTGCCAGCGCCAACGGGGGGCAGACTACCCTCCAAGAGACCCAGTACTTC. Amino acids: CASANGGQTTLQETQYF. V gene TRBV7-8 combines with J gene TRBJ2-5; D is possibly TRBD2 (7 bases). V dropped 8 bases and J dropped 1 base, with 23 bases sitting between them. Germline V lookup: CDR1 SGHVS, CDR2 FQNEAQ. The CDR3 totals 17 residues. The complete variable domain, with remaining parts taken from reference TRBV7-8 and TRBJ2-5, reads GAGVSQSPRYKVAKRGQDVALRCDPISGHVSLFWYQQALGQGPEFLTYFQNEAQLDKSGLPSDRFFAERPEGSVSTLKIQRTQQEDSAVYLCASANGGQTTLQETQYFGPGTRLLVL.

This clonotype was detected only once. CDR3 in amino acids: CASSLGTDQEQFF. Written as DNA, the CDR3 is TGTGCCAGCAGCTTAGGGACCGACCAGGAGCAGTTCTTC. V is TRBV7-6 and J is TRBJ2-1; D ambiguous. This CDR3 has 13 amino acids. Germline V gene sequence: CDR1 SGHVS, CDR2 FNYEAQ. V was shortened by 1 base and J by 10 bases, with 11 bases between the two germline ends.

The chain employs TRBV28 and TRBJ1-5; 8 bases agree with TRBD1. In germline, CDR1 is MDHEN, CDR2 SYDVKM. Trimming took 6 bases from V and 6 from J; bases not matched to a gene: 7. The CDR3 loop spans 14 amino acids. The CDR3 nucleotides read TGTGCCAGCAGGCGTGGACAGGGTCTTCAGCCCCAGCATTTT. As protein: CASRRGQGLQPQHF.

In the case of this clonotype: A much more abundant neighbour one base away suggests this may be a read error. J is TRBJ2-7 and V is TRBV4-1; 9 bases are shared with TRBD1. This CDR3 is 15 amino acids long. V dropped 3 bases and J dropped 4; count of bases not matched to a gene: 7. The germline V gene has CDR1 MGHRA and CDR2 YSYEKL. CDR3 in amino acids: CASSHIGTGRYEQYF. The DNA of the CDR3 is TGCGCCAGCAGCCACATCGGGACAGGGCGATACGAGCAGTACTTC.

There are many counts of this clonotype. The chain couples TRBV28 to TRBJ1-2, with 7 positions matching TRBD1. J gave up 4 bases and V 6 bases, and 14 bases lay outside the gene matches. The CDR3 sequence is 16 residues long. From germline, CDR1 is MDHEN and CDR2 SYDVKM. CDR3 in amino acids: CASSAQSTGSAYGYTF. The CDR3 DNA sequence: TGTGCCAGCAGCGCGCAATCGACAGGGTCGGCCTATGGCTACACCTTC.

The DNA of the CDR3 is TGCGCCAGCAGCGTAGTAGGGGACTCGGAATCACCCCTCCACTTT. Encoded protein: CASSVVGDSESPLHF. V and J are TRBV5-1 and TRBJ1-6, with D maybe TRBD1 (5 bases). Germline values: CDR1 SGHRS, CDR2 YFSETQ. V lost 4 bases to trimming and J lost 10 bases, with 18 bases between them. The CDR3 is made up of 15 amino acids.

Concerning this clonotype: A clone one base away is much larger, so this may be a read error. The chain carries TRBV7-8 and TRBJ2-1; TRBD1 might be the D (5 bases). Germline values: CDR1 SGHVS, CDR2 FQNEAQ. There are 14 residues in the CDR3. This CDR3 is CASSSDRFYNERFF. The CDR3 nucleotides are TGTGCCAGCAGCTCCGACAGATTCTACAATGAGCGGTTCTTC.

The chain is built from TRBV9 and TRBJ2-7; 7 bases are a match to TRBD2. Germline lookup yields CDR1 SGDLS and CDR2 YYNGEE. V gave up 3 bases and J gave up 7 bases; unmatched junction bases: 13. The CDR3 covers 15 residues. The CDR3 sequence: CASSAEPAGMSEQYF. CDR3 DNA sequence: TGTGCCAGCAGCGCCGAGCCAGCGGGGATGTCTGAGCAGTACTTC.

The chain is built from TRBV6-6 and TRBJ2-1; D is possibly TRBD1 (6 bases). The V end was cut by 1 base, the J end by 8 bases, with 12 bases between. Germline V gene lookup returns CDR1 MNHNY and CDR2 SVGAGI (reference sequence). The CDR3 loop spans 14 amino acids. This CDR3 reads CASSYWSSGDEQFF. CDR3 sequence (DNA): TGTGCCAGCAGTTACTGGTCGTCAGGGGATGAGCAGTTCTTC.

The rearrangement links TRBV12-3 or TRBV12-4 to TRBJ2-1; 7 bases line up with TRBD1. The CDR3 has 15 residues. V trimming: 2 bases; J trimming: 7 bases; junction bases outside the gene matches: 8. As DNA, the CDR3 is TGTGCCAGCAGTTTAAGAGGGGGCCTAGGAAATGAGCAGTTCTTC. This sequence encodes CASSLRGGLGNEQFF.